The rows below give T cell receptor beta chains drawn from one sample of a study of glioma-infiltrating T cells. MiXCR was run by TCRdb on the multiplex PCR reads, yielding one entry per CDR3 protein. This sample carries tens of thousands of distinct CDR3 sequences, around 40% of them seen once, and the ten largest clones take 30% to 40%. Sequencing was performed on glioma tissue, nonneoplastic brain tissue, or PBMCs (not recorded which). The receptors originated from a human donor with low-grade glioma or glioblastoma, undergoing nonglioma brain surgery, or in good health (not recorded which). Both conserved end residues are part of each CDR3. Fields, in order: D gene, clone size, V gene, J gene, CDR3 protein, CDR3 DNA. A D gene is named only where the DNA matches it firmly. Rows give clone size only sometimes, using once, few, many, or a class for an expanded clone.

-	many	TRBV18	TRBJ1-2	CASSLNGIEEYYGYTF	TGTGCCAGCTCACTCAACGGGATTGAGGAGTACTATGGCTACACCTTC
-	many	TRBV14	TRBJ2-1	CASSQPRGRRGPYNEQFF	TGTGCCAGCAGCCAACCACGGGGGCGTAGGGGTCCCTACAATGAGCAGTTCTTC
-	-	TRBV7-2	TRBJ1-2	CASSPCGGNYGCTF	TGTGCCAGCAGCCCCTGTGGGGGTAACTATGGCTGCACCTTC
-	many	TRBV6-1	TRBJ2-1	CASSYLSPPREQFF	TGTGCCAGCAGTTATCTTAGCCCGCCCAGGGAGCAGTTCTTC
-	-	TRBV19	TRBJ2-2	CDSSIDSGWTTGELFF	TGTGACAGTAGTATAGATTCGGGGTGGACCACCGGGGAGCTGTTTTTT
-	-	TRBV9	TRBJ1-4	CASSSTGVTNEKLFF	TGTGCCAGCAGCTCGACCGGGGTAACTAATGAAAAACTGTTTTTT
-	many	TRBV7-9	TRBJ2-3	CASSWDLTDTQYF	TGTGCCAGCAGCTGGGACCTCACAGATACGCAGTATTTT
-	-	TRBV12-3/TRBV12-4	TRBJ2-3	CASSLTARGAANMQYF	TGTGCCAGCAGTTTGACTGCCAGGGGGGCCGCAAATATGCAGTATTTT
-	-	TRBV5-4	TRBJ2-7	CASSLEVYYEQYF	TGTGCCAGCAGCTTGGAGGTCTACTACGAGCAGTACTTC
-	-	TRBV28	TRBJ2-1	CASSLMRGRTQGNEQFF	TGTGCCAGCAGTTTAATGAGAGGGAGGACACAAGGCAATGAGCAGTTCTTC
-	-	TRBV29-1	TRBJ1-2	CSVANSGYGYTF	TGCAGCGTTGCGAATTCGGGCTATGGCTACACCTTC
-	-	TRBV7-7	TRBJ1-5	CSSSSGRDQPQHF	TGTTCCAGCAGCTCCGGCAGGGATCAGCCCCAGCATTTT
TRBD2	-	TRBV5-1	TRBJ2-5	CASSPTRLAGGQETQYF	TGCGCCAGCAGCCCGACCCGGCTAGCGGGGGGGCAAGAGACCCAGTACTTC
TRBD2	-	TRBV27	TRBJ2-1	CATGTSAYNEQFF	TGTGCCACCGGGACTAGCGCCTACAATGAGCAGTTCTTC
-	many	TRBV7-9	TRBJ2-4	CASSLDSKGIQYF	TGTGCCAGCAGCTTAGATAGCAAGGGCATTCAGTACTTC
-	-	TRBV11-2	TRBJ1-2	CASSSIGRIVSF	TGTGCCAGCAGCTCAATCGGCCGCATAGTTTCCTTC
-	many	TRBV29-1	TRBJ1-1	CSVDDQYLNTEAFF	TGCAGCGTTGATGACCAGTACTTGAACACTGAAGCTTTCTTT
-	many	TRBV10-3	TRBJ2-1	CAIRNTENNEQFF	TGTGCCATCAGGAATACAGAAAACAATGAGCAGTTCTTC
-	-	TRBV30	TRBJ1-1	CAWREQLNTEAFF	TGTGCCTGGAGAGAGCAGTTGAACACTGAAGCTTTCTTT
TRBD2	many	TRBV11-2	TRBJ2-5	CASSSGTSGGVGETQYF	TGTGCCAGCAGCTCGGGGACTAGCGGGGGAGTAGGAGAGACCCAGTACTTC
-	-	TRBV2	TRBJ1-1	CAGSEALQKTFF	TGTGCCGGCAGTGAAGCGCTCCAGAAGACTTTCTTT
TRBD1	many	TRBV6-1	TRBJ2-3	CASLVPGTGPRRNTDTQYF	TGTGCCAGCCTCGTTCCCGGGACAGGGCCAAGGAGGAACACAGATACGCAGTATTTT
-	many	TRBV2	TRBJ2-5	CASITMVAAETQYF	TGTGCCAGCATTACGATGGTGGCAGCTGAGACCCAGTACTTC
-	many	TRBV4-1	TRBJ1-2	CASRPRQAEGYTF	TGCGCCAGCAGACCGAGACAGGCGGAGGGCTACACCTTC
TRBD1	many	TRBV18	TRBJ2-7	CASSSDRNVGEQYF	TGTGCCAGCTCATCGGACAGGAATGTAGGCGAGCAGTACTTC
-	many	TRBV11-3	TRBJ1-1	CASSFSGVRNTEAFF	TGTGCCAGCAGCTTCTCCGGGGTCCGGAACACTGAAGCTTTCTTT
-	few	TRBV9	TRBJ2-3	CASSAILEGTDTQYF	TGTGCCAGCAGCGCCATACTAGAAGGCACAGATACGCAGTATTTT
-	-	TRBV6-2/TRBV6-3	TRBJ2-1	CASSYAHNEQFF	TGTGCCAGCAGTTACGCCCACAATGAGCAGTTCTTC
TRBD2	many	TRBV10-3	TRBJ2-4	CAIGAGENIQYF	TGTGCCATCGGGGCGGGGGAGAACATTCAGTACTTC
TRBD1	-	TRBV28	TRBJ1-6	CASSLDRGPDNSPLHF	TGTGCCAGCAGTTTAGACAGGGGGCCCGATAATTCACCGCTCCACTTT
-	many	TRBV28	TRBJ2-7	CASNSFRVQYF	TGTGCCAGCAACTCGTTCAGGGTACAGTACTTC
-	many	TRBV27	TRBJ1-5	CASRPLPGGASNQPQHF	TGTGCCAGCAGGCCCCTGCCGGGGGGGGCGAGCAATCAGCCCCAGCATTTT
-	-	TRBV19	TRBJ2-5	CSSREDFQETQYF	TGTTCCAGTCGTGAGGACTTCCAAGAGACCCAGTACTTC
-	-	TRBV15	TRBJ1-1	CATRRSGNTEAFF	TGTGCCACCAGAAGAAGTGGTAACACTGAAGCTTTCTTT
TRBD2	many	TRBV7-8	TRBJ2-1	CASSLSALGSLADQFF	TGTGCCAGCAGCTTATCGGCTCTAGGGTCTCTAGCGGATCAGTTCTTC
-	many	TRBV5-4	TRBJ2-3	CASRILGTDTQYF	TGTGCCAGCAGGATACTAGGCACAGATACGCAGTATTTT
-	many	TRBV5-4	TRBJ2-5	CASSIGDLGSLQETQYF	TGTGCCAGCAGCATTGGGGATCTCGGAAGCCTCCAAGAGACCCAGTACTTC
-	many	TRBV29-1	TRBJ2-5	CSVAAGDWETQYF	TGCAGCGTTGCAGCAGGGGACTGGGAGACCCAGTACTTC
-	many	TRBV10-3	TRBJ2-1	CAISESSDSRNEQFF	TGTGCCATCAGTGAGTCGAGTGACAGCCGAAATGAGCAGTTCTTC
-	many	TRBV4-2	TRBJ1-5	CASSQGLEGVQPQHF	TGTGCCAGCAGCCAAGGGTTGGAAGGAGTTCAGCCCCAGCATTTT
-	-	TRBV15	TRBJ1-4	CATSRGPDSINVKLFF	TGTGCCACCAGCAGAGGACCGGACAGCATTAATGTAAAACTGTTTTTT
-	-	TRBV2	TRBJ2-1	CASNDAYEQFF	TGTGCCAGCAATGATGCATATGAGCAGTTCTTC
TRBD2	many	TRBV12-3/TRBV12-4	TRBJ2-3	CASSSTGTSGTVRDTQYF	TGTGCCAGCAGCTCGACTGGGACTAGCGGGACGGTACGCGATACGCAGTATTTT
TRBD1	-	TRBV6-5	TRBJ1-2	CASSYSLDRKGYTF	TGTGCCAGCAGTTACTCACTGGACAGGAAAGGCTACACCTTC
TRBD2	many	TRBV4-3	TRBJ2-1	CASSQDRTSGNLQFF	TGCGCCAGCAGCCAAGACCGGACTAGCGGGAATCTGCAGTTCTTC
-	many	TRBV12-3/TRBV12-4	TRBJ2-2	CASTQGRAAGELFF	TGTGCCAGCACCCAGGGCAGGGCGGCTGGGGAGCTGTTTTTT
-	-	TRBV10-3	TRBJ2-1	CAISDVDTRQFF	TGCGCCATCAGTGATGTGGACACAAGGCAGTTCTTC
TRBD2	few	TRBV29-1	TRBJ2-1	CSVAPGLAGGRGNEQFF	TGCAGCGTCGCCCCGGGACTAGCGGGAGGGAGGGGCAATGAGCAGTTCTTC